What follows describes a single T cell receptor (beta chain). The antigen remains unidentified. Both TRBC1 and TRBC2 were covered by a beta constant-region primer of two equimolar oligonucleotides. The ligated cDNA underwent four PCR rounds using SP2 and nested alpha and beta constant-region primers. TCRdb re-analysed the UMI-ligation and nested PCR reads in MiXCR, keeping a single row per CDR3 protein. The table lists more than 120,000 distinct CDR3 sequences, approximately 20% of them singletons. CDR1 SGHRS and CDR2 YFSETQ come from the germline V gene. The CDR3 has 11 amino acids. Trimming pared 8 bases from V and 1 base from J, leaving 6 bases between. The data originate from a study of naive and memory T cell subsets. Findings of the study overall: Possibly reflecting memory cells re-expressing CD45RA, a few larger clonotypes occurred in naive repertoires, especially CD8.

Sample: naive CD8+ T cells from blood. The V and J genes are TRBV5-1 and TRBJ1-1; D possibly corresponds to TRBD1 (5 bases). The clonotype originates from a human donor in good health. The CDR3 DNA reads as TGCGCCAGTGGGGGGAACACTGAAGCTTTCTTT. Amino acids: CASGGNTEAFF.